This section outlines one T cell receptor beta chain sequence together with its context. PCR involved 60 Vbeta and 13 Jbeta primers. The table came from immunoSEQ multiplex PCR; TCRdb's copy has only in-frame clones and leaves some out. The sample records approximately 170,000 clones, about 80% being singletons. V dropped 5 bases and J dropped 2; count of bases not matched to a gene: 20. CDR3 length: 19 amino acids. Germline values: CDR1 SEHNR, CDR2 FQNEAQ (reference sequence). This entry is derived from a study of cytomegalovirus exposure and HLA in healthy donors. The chain recombines TRBV7-9 with TRBJ1-2, with 7 positions matching TRBD1. Sequencing was performed on PBMCs. The origin of this receptor is a man aged 40-50 years in good health and CMV-seronegative. The CDR3 nucleotides read TGTGCCAGCAGCCCCCAGAAAGCGACAGGGAGACTTCAGAACTATGGCTACACCTTC. It encodes CASSPQKATGRLQNYGYTF.